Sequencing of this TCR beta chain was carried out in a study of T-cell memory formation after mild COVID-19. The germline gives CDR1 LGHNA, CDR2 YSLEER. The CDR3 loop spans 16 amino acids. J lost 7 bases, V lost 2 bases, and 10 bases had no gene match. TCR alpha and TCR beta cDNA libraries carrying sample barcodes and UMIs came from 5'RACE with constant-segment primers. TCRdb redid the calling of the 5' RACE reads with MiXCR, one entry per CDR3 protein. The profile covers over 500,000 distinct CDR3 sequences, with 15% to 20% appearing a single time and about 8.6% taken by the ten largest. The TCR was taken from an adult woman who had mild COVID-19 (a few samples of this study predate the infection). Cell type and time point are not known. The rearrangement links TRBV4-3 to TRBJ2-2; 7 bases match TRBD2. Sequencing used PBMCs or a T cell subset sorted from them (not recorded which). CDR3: CASSQNQAGMGGELFF. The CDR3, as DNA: TGCGCCAGCAGCCAAAATCAAGCGGGAATGGGCGGGGAGCTGTTTTTT.